This is a list of T cell receptor beta chains from one sample in a study of cytomegalovirus exposure and HLA in healthy donors. Produced via immunoSEQ multiplex PCR; TCRdb's table is partial and in-frame only. The data contain 77,000 or so clones, roughly 80% of them singletons. The material sequenced was PBMCs. These receptors were collected from a woman aged 40 to 50 in good health and CMV-seronegative. Each CDR3 is given with its conserved first and last residue. The order of the fields is CDR3 protein, CDR3 DNA, J gene, clone size, D gene, V gene. D genes are given only for firm matches. Some rows mark clone size as missing; the rest say once, few, many or name a class of expanded clone.

CDR3aa: CASSPGHWTGDEQFF
CDR3nt: TGTGCCAGCAGTCCTGGACACTGGACGGGCGATGAGCAGTTCTTC
j_gene: TRBJ2-1
abundance: NA
d_gene: NA
v_gene: TRBV6-6

CDR3aa: CASSQGQGHTDTQYF
CDR3nt: TGCGCCAGCAGCCAAGGACAGGGTCACACAGATACGCAGTATTTT
j_gene: TRBJ2-3
abundance: NA
d_gene: TRBD1
v_gene: TRBV4-3

CDR3aa: CAWSTGPGELFF
CDR3nt: TGTGCCTGGAGTACAGGGCCCGGGGAGCTGTTTTTT
j_gene: TRBJ2-2
abundance: NA
d_gene: NA
v_gene: TRBV30

CDR3aa: CAIRDRVGETQYF
CDR3nt: TGTGCCATCCGGGACAGGGTGGGAGAGACCCAGTACTTC
j_gene: TRBJ2-5
abundance: NA
d_gene: TRBD1
v_gene: TRBV10-3

CDR3aa: CASSTGLAGGNEQFF
CDR3nt: TGTGCCAGCAGCACGGGACTAGCGGGAGGGAATGAGCAGTTCTTC
j_gene: TRBJ2-1
abundance: NA
d_gene: TRBD2
v_gene: TRBV2

CDR3aa: CASSRGRTGTSTDTQYF
CDR3nt: TGTGCCAGCAGCCGGGGGAGGACAGGGACTAGCACAGATACGCAGTATTTT
j_gene: TRBJ2-3
abundance: NA
d_gene: TRBD1
v_gene: TRBV7-6

CDR3aa: CAGTGGSYEQYF
CDR3nt: TGCGCCGGCACTGGAGGATCCTACGAGCAGTACTTC
j_gene: TRBJ2-7
abundance: NA
d_gene: NA
v_gene: TRBV10-1

CDR3aa: CASSLGLAGGLLTDTQYF
CDR3nt: TGCGCCAGCAGCTTGGGACTAGCGGGGGGACTCCTCACAGATACGCAGTATTTT
j_gene: TRBJ2-3
abundance: NA
d_gene: TRBD2
v_gene: TRBV5-1

CDR3aa: CASSYSIGTEAFF
CDR3nt: TGTGCCAGCAGTTACTCGATCGGGACAGAAGCTTTCTTT
j_gene: TRBJ1-1
abundance: NA
d_gene: NA
v_gene: TRBV6-6

CDR3aa: CASSQWGTSTDYEQFF
CDR3nt: TGTGCCAGCAGCCAATGGGGTACCTCGACGGACTATGAGCAGTTCTTC
j_gene: TRBJ2-1
abundance: NA
d_gene: NA
v_gene: TRBV14

CDR3aa: CASSSQGAAYGYTF
CDR3nt: TGTGCCAGTAGTTCCCAGGGGGCTGCCTATGGCTACACCTTC
j_gene: TRBJ1-2
abundance: NA
d_gene: TRBD1
v_gene: TRBV19

CDR3aa: CASSLGQGENGYTF
CDR3nt: TGTGCCAGCAGCCTAGGACAGGGGGAAAATGGCTACACCTTC
j_gene: TRBJ1-2
abundance: NA
d_gene: TRBD1
v_gene: TRBV7-2

CDR3aa: CASSQLGHPNEKLFF
CDR3nt: TGCGCCAGCAGCCAGCTGGGACACCCTAATGAAAAACTGTTTTTT
j_gene: TRBJ1-4
abundance: once
d_gene: NA
v_gene: TRBV5-1

CDR3aa: CASSVGSSGGTDTQYF
CDR3nt: TGTGCCAGCAGCGTAGGCTCGTCAGGGGGTACAGATACGCAGTATTTT
j_gene: TRBJ2-3
abundance: once
d_gene: TRBD1
v_gene: TRBV9

CDR3aa: CASSLMEGGEKLFF
CDR3nt: TGTGCCAGCAGCTTAATGGAGGGGGGGGAAAAACTGTTTTTT
j_gene: TRBJ1-4
abundance: NA
d_gene: NA
v_gene: TRBV7-2

CDR3aa: CASSPGQQANTEAFF
CDR3nt: TGTGCCAGCTCACCCGGGCAACAGGCAAACACTGAAGCTTTCTTT
j_gene: TRBJ1-1
abundance: NA
d_gene: NA
v_gene: TRBV18

CDR3aa: CASSESLGQAPKPQHF
CDR3nt: TGTGCCAGCAGTGAATCTCTAGGACAGGCCCCTAAGCCCCAGCATTTT
j_gene: TRBJ1-5
abundance: once
d_gene: TRBD1
v_gene: TRBV6-1

CDR3aa: CAWSVGGAEAFF
CDR3nt: TGTGCCTGGAGTGTAGGGGGGGCTGAAGCTTTCTTT
j_gene: TRBJ1-1
abundance: NA
d_gene: NA
v_gene: TRBV30

CDR3aa: CAWSKTGGRGVKLFF
CDR3nt: TGTGCCTGGAGTAAAACAGGGGGTAGAGGTGTAAAACTGTTTTTT
j_gene: TRBJ1-4
abundance: few
d_gene: TRBD1
v_gene: TRBV30

CDR3aa: CASSLGGGLLDYEQYF
CDR3nt: TGTGCCAGCAGCTTAGGGGGGGGACTCCTTGACTACGAGCAGTACTTC
j_gene: TRBJ2-7
abundance: NA
d_gene: NA
v_gene: TRBV13

CDR3aa: CASKKGQQYNSPLHF
CDR3nt: TGTGCCAGCAAAAAAGGACAGCAGTATAATTCACCCCTCCACTTT
j_gene: TRBJ1-6
abundance: NA
d_gene: NA
v_gene: TRBV27

CDR3aa: CASSATSLTVPIGYF
CDR3nt: TGTGCCAGTAGCGCTACATCTTTGACTGTTCCCATTGGGTACTTC
j_gene: TRBJ2-7
abundance: NA
d_gene: NA
v_gene: TRBV19

CDR3aa: CASSFSGSTNTGELFF
CDR3nt: TGTGCCAGCAGCTTTAGCGGGAGTACAAACACCGGGGAGCTGTTTTTT
j_gene: TRBJ2-2
abundance: NA
d_gene: TRBD2
v_gene: TRBV7-2

CDR3aa: CASSLGAGRGRTGELFF
CDR3nt: TGTGCCAGCAGCTTGGGGGCGGGAAGGGGCAGGACCGGGGAGCTGTTTTTT
j_gene: TRBJ2-2
abundance: NA
d_gene: NA
v_gene: TRBV5-4

CDR3aa: CASSRGARPGKGYTF
CDR3nt: TGTGCCAGTAGTAGGGGAGCCCGGCCGGGGAAAGGCTACACCTTC
j_gene: TRBJ1-2
abundance: NA
d_gene: NA
v_gene: TRBV19

CDR3aa: CASSVRENQPQHF
CDR3nt: TGTGCCAGCTCAGTCCGGGAAAATCAGCCCCAGCATTTT
j_gene: TRBJ1-5
abundance: NA
d_gene: NA
v_gene: TRBV18

CDR3aa: CASTYADGTEAFF
CDR3nt: TGTGCCAGTACCTACGCGGATGGCACTGAAGCTTTCTTT
j_gene: TRBJ1-1
abundance: NA
d_gene: NA
v_gene: TRBV19

CDR3aa: CASSSQSGANVLTF
CDR3nt: TGCGCCAGCAGTAGCCAGTCTGGGGCCAACGTCCTGACTTTC
j_gene: TRBJ2-6
abundance: NA
d_gene: NA
v_gene: TRBV5-1

CDR3aa: CAISEGGGRDTQYF
CDR3nt: TGTGCCATCAGTGAAGGGGGGGGTCGAGATACGCAGTATTTT
j_gene: TRBJ2-3
abundance: NA
d_gene: NA
v_gene: TRBV10-3

CDR3aa: CASSFSGGPYEQYF
CDR3nt: TGTGCCAGCAGTTTTTCGGGGGGGCCCTACGAGCAGTACTTC
j_gene: TRBJ2-7
abundance: NA
d_gene: TRBD2
v_gene: TRBV27

CDR3aa: CAWTQGLGNSPLHF
CDR3nt: TGTGCCTGGACTCAGGGGCTTGGTAATTCACCCCTCCACTTT
j_gene: TRBJ1-6
abundance: NA
d_gene: NA
v_gene: TRBV30